Each of the 27 T cell receptor beta chains below was sequenced from the same sample in a study of early T cells in non-severe SARS-CoV-2 infection. TCRdb processed the 5' RACE reads anew with MiXCR; each CDR3 protein has one entry. The sample contains about 70,000 distinct CDR3 sequences, roughly 10% of which appear only once. Material: whole blood, obtained at baseline. The origin of the receptors is an adult who was a healthcare worker with PCR-confirmed SARS-CoV-2 infection or an uninfected control (not recorded which).

Ten or more counts support this clonotype. The chain couples TRBV7-2 to TRBJ2-1; 13 bases are a match to TRBD2. Unmatched junction bases numbered 0, after V lost 4 bases and J lost 3 bases. This CDR3 has 15 amino acids. Germline assignment: CDR1 SGHTA and CDR2 FQGNSA. The CDR3: CASSWTSGSYNEQFF. The CDR3 DNA reads as TGTGCCAGCAGCTGGACTAGCGGGAGCTACAATGAGCAGTTCTTC. The full variable domain, its missing parts supplied by reference TRBV7-2 and TRBJ2-1, is GAGVSQSPSNKVTEKGKDVELRCDPISGHTALYWYRQSLGQGLEFLIYFQGNSAPDKSGLPSDRFSAERTGGSVSTLTIQRTQQEDSAVYLCASSWTSGSYNEQFFGPGTRLTVL.

The chain combines TRBV19 with TRBJ1-1; unclear D gene. The germline V gene has CDR1 LNHDA and CDR2 SQIVND (reference sequence). The CDR3 runs to 14 residues. The ends were cut back, 5 bases at V and 0 bases at J, with 10 bases in the middle. CDR3 nucleotides: TGTGCCAGTAGTCCGACAACGGTGAACACTGAAGCTTTCTTT. Translated: CASSPTTVNTEAFF.

This clonotype was recorded many times. The V gene is TRBV7-2, the J gene TRBJ2-7; perhaps TRBD1 as D (5 bases). CDR3 size: 13 residues. CDR1 is SGHTA, CDR2 FQGNSA, per germline. The V end lost 1 base, the J end lost 4 bases, and 8 bases lay between the germline ends. CDR3 region: CASSLDQGYEQYF. The CDR3 DNA reads TGTGCCAGCAGCTTAGACCAGGGATACGAGCAGTACTTC.

This clonotype was observed many times. The V gene is TRBV2, the J gene TRBJ1-2, with D perhaps TRBD1 (6 bases). This CDR3 contains 16 residues. The germline V gene has CDR1 SNHLY and CDR2 FYNNEI. Trimming cost V 7 bases and J 6 bases, with 24 bases left between them. For the CDR3, the DNA is TGTGCCAGCATACCACAGGGACCCCGGCCCCAAGATGGCTACACCTTC. This sequence encodes CASIPQGPRPQDGYTF.

The genes are TRBV6-5 and TRBJ2-7, with 12 bases matching TRBD1. Germline values: CDR1 MNHEY, CDR2 SVGAGI. The J segment lost 6 bases and the V segment lost 0 bases, leaving 3 bases of the junction unmatched. The CDR3 sequence is 15 residues long. CDR3 protein: CASSYSGTGGGEQYF. As DNA, the CDR3 is TGTGCCAGCAGTTACTCCGGGACAGGGGGCGGCGAGCAGTACTTC.

The sample holds a few counts of this clonotype. The V gene is TRBV12-3 or TRBV12-4, the J gene TRBJ1-1; tentatively, D is TRBD1 (6 bases). V lost 6 bases and J 0 bases, leaving 26 bases between the germline ends. The CDR3 contains 19 residues. CDR3 region: CASRNKGPGHSYLNTEAFF. The DNA of the CDR3 is TGTGCCAGCAGAAACAAGGGTCCGGGACACAGCTATTTGAACACTGAAGCTTTCTTT.

In its sample, this clonotype was seen many times. This rearrangement joins TRBV28 to TRBJ2-2, with D uncertain. Trimming left V 2 bases short and J 4 bases short, with 8 bases between. This CDR3 has 14 residues. Germline V gene sequence: CDR1 MDHEN, CDR2 SYDVKM. CDR3 bases: TGTGCCAGCAGTTTACGAGACTTCACCGGGGAGCTGTTTTTT. Its translation: CASSLRDFTGELFF.

The sample holds a few counts of this clonotype. V is TRBV20-1 and J is TRBJ2-2, with D uncertain. The V end lost 5 bases, the J end lost 5 bases, and 12 bases lay between the germline ends. The germline CDR1 and CDR2 sequences are DFQATT and SNEGSKA (reference sequence). CDR3 size: 13 residues. The CDR3 spells CSAETAPTGELFF. The CDR3 DNA reads TGCAGTGCTGAAACCGCCCCTACCGGGGAGCTGTTTTTT.

This clonotype was observed at least ten times. The gene calls are TRBV23-1 and TRBJ2-1; 8 bases map to TRBD2. TRBV23-1 is recorded as an ORF, its role being uncertain. The V and J ends lost 7 bases and 6 bases, in that order; junction bases with no gene match: 11. The CDR3 spans 15 residues. CDR3 nucleotides: TGCGCCAGCATGTGGACTAGCTTGCCGACCAATGAGCAGTTCTTC. It translates to CASMWTSLPTNEQFF.

The CDR3 protein is CASSVASGGTDTQYF. CDR3 in DNA: TGTGCCAGCAGTGTCGCCAGCGGGGGCACAGATACGCAGTATTTT. This chain uses TRBV6-5 with TRBJ2-3, with 7 bases identical to TRBD2. The germline CDR1 and CDR2 sequences are MNHEY and SVGAGI. The CDR3 is 15 amino acids. J was trimmed by 1 base and V by 5 bases; bases with no gene match: 6.

This clonotype was found a few times. The chain is built from TRBV7-2 and TRBJ1-6, with 7 bases identical to TRBD1. Germline values: CDR1 SGHTA, CDR2 FQGNSA. The CDR3 is 15 residues long. After removal of 1 base from V and 7 bases from J, the junction contained 4 bases not matched to a gene. CDR3: CASSLGDRENSPLHF. The CDR3 coding sequence is TGTGCCAGCAGCTTAGGAGACAGGGAAAATTCACCCCTCCACTTT. The entire variable domain, with the rest obtained from reference TRBV7-2 and TRBJ1-6, is as follows: GAGVSQSPSNKVTEKGKDVELRCDPISGHTALYWYRQSLGQGLEFLIYFQGNSAPDKSGLPSDRFSAERTGGSVSTLTIQRTQQEDSAVYLCASSLGDRENSPLHFGNGTRLTVT.

In its sample, this clonotype was seen many times. This chain links TRBV28 with TRBJ2-7, with D maybe TRBD2 (6 bases). The CDR3 extends over 14 amino acids. The germline V gene has CDR1 MDHEN and CDR2 SYDVKM. Trimming took off 3 bases at V and 2 bases at J, with 11 bases between the two ends. CDR3 region: CASSLPSATYEQYF. For the CDR3, the DNA is TGTGCCAGCAGTTTGCCTAGCGCTACCTACGAGCAGTACTTC.

This clonotype was picked up many times. The V gene is TRBV19, the J gene TRBJ2-7; TRBD2 aligns across 7 bases. The CDR3 is 15 residues long. Germline assignment: CDR1 LNHDA and CDR2 SQIVND (reference sequence). Trimming cost V 8 bases and J 2 bases; bases outside gene matches: 12. The CDR3 bases are TGTGCCAGTGAGAATACTAGCGTTCTTACCTACGAGCAGTACTTC. Translated, it gives CASENTSVLTYEQYF.

This clonotype was counted ten times or more. This chain joins TRBV12-3 or TRBV12-4 and TRBJ1-2; 7 bases line up with TRBD1. The CDR3 covers 14 residues. The V gene end was trimmed by 5 bases and the J gene end by 7 bases; junction bases not matched to a gene: 10. The CDR3 region is CASSTGTASTGYTF. DNA of the CDR3: TGTGCCAGCAGTACAGGGACAGCCTCTACTGGCTACACCTTC.

The chain's CDR3 is CASSLAGANTGELFF. The CDR3 bases are TGTGCCAGCAGCCTAGCGGGCGCGAACACCGGGGAGCTGTTTTTT. The chain has TRBV3-1 and TRBJ2-2; 7 bases are a match to TRBD2. The CDR3 runs 15 residues. Per germline, CDR1 LGHDT and CDR2 YNNKEL (reference sequence). The ends lost 4 bases at V and 0 bases at J; junction bases unmatched: 2.

The rearrangement uses TRBV24-1 and TRBJ2-1, with 8 nucleotides matching TRBD2. This CDR3 region has 15 residues. Germline V gene lookup returns CDR1 KGHDR and CDR2 SFDVKD. The junction had 4 bases not matched to a gene; V was cut back by 3 bases and J by 4 bases. The CDR3 DNA is TGTGCCACCAGTGATGCGGGACTAGAGTACAATGAGCAGTTCTTC. It specifies CATSDAGLEYNEQFF.

The chain carries TRBV12-3 or TRBV12-4 and TRBJ2-3, with a tentative D call TRBD2 (6 bases). This CDR3 region has 15 residues. The germline V and J ends were trimmed by 5 bases and 4 bases, with 16 bases remaining between them. The CDR3 DNA reads TGTGCCAGCAGTCACGAGACGGGGGTTCCAGATACGCAGTATTTT. As protein: CASSHETGVPDTQYF.

There are many counts of this clonotype. This rearrangement joins TRBV29-1 to TRBJ2-5; tentative D call: TRBD1 (6 bases). The germline CDR1 and CDR2 sequences are SQVTM and ANQGSEA. V was cut by 5 bases and J by 4 bases, with 14 bases left in between. The CDR3 has 13 residues. The CDR3 is CSVSGGIRETQYF. In nucleotides, the CDR3 is TGCAGCGTTTCTGGGGGCATCAGAGAGACCCAGTACTTC.

This clonotype was seen only a few times. The chain has TRBV7-9 and TRBJ2-4; D is uncertain. The length of the CDR3 is 17 residues. V lost 1 base and J 2 bases, leaving 15 bases between the germline ends. The germline CDR1 and CDR2 sequences are SEHNR and FQNEAQ (reference sequence). The CDR3 here is CASSLVSAFQTKNIQYF. CDR3 DNA sequence: TGTGCCAGCAGCTTAGTTTCAGCATTCCAGACCAAAAACATTCAGTACTTC.

The chain joins TRBV14 to TRBJ2-3, with D perhaps assigned TRBD1 or TRBD2 (5 bases each). The CDR3 totals 14 residues. V lost 8 bases and J lost 2, with 14 bases in between. Per germline, CDR1 SGHDN and CDR2 FVKESK. The chain's CDR3 is CASEGRIVTDTQYF. CDR3 sequence (DNA): TGTGCCAGCGAGGGGCGAATCGTCACAGATACGCAGTATTTT. Full variable domain (remainder filled in from reference TRBV14 and TRBJ2-3): EAGVTQFPSHSVIEKGQTVTLRCDPISGHDNLYWYRRVMGKEIKFLLHFVKESKQDESGMPNNRFLAERTGGTYSTLKVQPAELEDSGVYFCASEGRIVTDTQYFGPGTRLTVL.

The J gene is TRBJ1-6, the V gene TRBV27; 7 bases match TRBD1. The CDR3 runs to 14 residues. The ends lost 7 bases at V and 5 bases at J; junction bases unmatched: 5. The germline V gene has CDR1 MNHEY and CDR2 SMNVEV (reference sequence). The chain's CDR3 is CASKYQGDNSPLHF. The CDR3 nucleotides read TGTGCCAGCAAATATCAGGGGGATAATTCACCCCTCCACTTT.

The table lists this clonotype with a few counts. J is TRBJ1-5 and V is TRBV6-5; D not resolved. V lost 5 bases and J lost 9, with 17 bases in between. This CDR3 comprises 14 residues. Germline V gives CDR1 MNHEY, CDR2 SVGAGI. The CDR3 nucleotides are TGTGCCAGCAGTAGTGTCCTCTCCAGGCCGCCCCAGCATTTT. Amino acid sequence: CASSSVLSRPPQHF.

This clonotype was seen more than once but under ten times. In this CDR3 the conserved last residue, phenylalanine or tryptophan, is missing, so a read error is likely. No DNA is shown, since the ends of the CDR3 on it are uncertain; the CDR3 is the one TCRdb lists. The rearrangement uses TRBV20-1 and TRBJ2-3; the D segment call TRBD2 is taken from the table without a DNA check. Counting both end residues, the CDR3 totals 13 amino acids. Per germline, CDR1 DFQATT and CDR2 SNEGSKA (reference sequence). This CDR3 is CSARDSSGLAAGI.

The table lists this clonotype with a few counts. The genes are TRBV6-1 and TRBJ1-2, with a weak D call TRBD1 (5 bases). The germline V and J ends were trimmed by 6 bases and 2 bases, with 22 bases remaining between them. CDR3 length: 17 amino acids. Germline lookup yields CDR1 MNHNS and CDR2 SASEGT. CDR3 protein: CASRAGTAGRSNYGYTF. The CDR3 nucleotides read TGTGCCAGCAGGGCCGGGACGGCAGGACGATCGAACTATGGCTACACCTTC.

This clonotype was counted ten times or more. This chain uses TRBV19 with TRBJ2-3; the D is unclear. CDR1 is LNHDA, CDR2 SQIVND, per germline (reference sequence). The CDR3 totals 13 residues. V was pared by 7 bases and J by 2 bases, with 10 bases between. CDR3 loop: CASNTVLTDTQYF. Here the CDR3 DNA reads TGTGCCAGTAACACGGTACTCACAGATACGCAGTATTTT.

V is TRBV24-1 and J is TRBJ2-3, with D perhaps matching TRBD1 (6 bases). The CDR3 consists of 12 residues. Germline V gives CDR1 KGHDR, CDR2 SFDVKD. The V end lost 4 bases, the J end lost 6 bases, and 7 bases lay between the germline ends. The chain's CDR3 is CATSDDRDTQYF. CDR3 coding DNA: TGTGCCACCAGTGACGACAGGGATACGCAGTATTTT.

This clonotype was counted ten times or more. The chain links TRBV5-4 to TRBJ2-7, with D perhaps TRBD1 (6 bases). Germline V CDR1 and CDR2: SGHNT, YYREEE (reference sequence). This CDR3 contains 14 residues. V was shortened by 5 bases and J by 2 bases, with 14 bases between the two germline ends. The CDR3 nucleotides are TGTGCCAGCAGTCTCCGGGACAAGCCCTACGAGCAGTACTTC. It yields the protein CASSLRDKPYEQYF.